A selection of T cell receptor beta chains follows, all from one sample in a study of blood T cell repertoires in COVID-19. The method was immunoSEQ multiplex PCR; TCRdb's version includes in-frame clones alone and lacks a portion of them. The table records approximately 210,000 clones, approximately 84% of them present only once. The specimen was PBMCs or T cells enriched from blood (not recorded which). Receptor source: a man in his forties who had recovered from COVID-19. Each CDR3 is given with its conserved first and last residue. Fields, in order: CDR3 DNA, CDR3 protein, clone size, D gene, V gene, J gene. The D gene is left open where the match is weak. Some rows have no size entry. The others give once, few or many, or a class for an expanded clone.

DNA: TGTGCCAGCAGGACCCAGGGACAGTATGGCTACACCTTC
CDR3: CASRTQGQYGYTF
size: many
D: TRBD1
V: TRBV28
J: TRBJ1-2

DNA: TGTGCCTGGAGTGTTGGGGGACTCGGAAACACCATATATTTT
CDR3: CAWSVGGLGNTIYF
size: .
D: .
V: TRBV30
J: TRBJ1-3

DNA: TGTGCCAGCAGTGAGCCAGGGACTAATGAAAAACTGTTTTTT
CDR3: CASSEPGTNEKLFF
size: .
D: .
V: TRBV25-1
J: TRBJ1-4

DNA: TGCGCCAGCAGCCAAGTATCTCTACCCCTCCACTTT
CDR3: CASSQVSLPLHF
size: .
D: .
V: TRBV4-1
J: TRBJ1-6

DNA: TGTGCCAGCAGTTTAAGAGGACAGGGAAGGGGTACGCAGTATTTT
CDR3: CASSLRGQGRGTQYF
size: .
D: TRBD1
V: TRBV27
J: TRBJ2-3

DNA: TGTGCCAGCAGCTGGATCGGACAGGGGAGGACTGAAGCTTTCTTT
CDR3: CASSWIGQGRTEAFF
size: .
D: TRBD1
V: TRBV5-5
J: TRBJ1-1

DNA: TGCGCCAGCACCCCCTCCTTCGGGGGAGACTATGGCTACACCTTC
CDR3: CASTPSFGGDYGYTF
size: .
D: .
V: TRBV5-1
J: TRBJ1-2

DNA: TGTGCCAGCAGCAATCCCGGACTGTTTAATGAAAAACTGTTTTTT
CDR3: CASSNPGLFNEKLFF
size: .
D: .
V: TRBV5-4
J: TRBJ1-4

DNA: TGCGCCAGCAGCCGGGCCCCGGGAGATGAAAAACTGTTTTTT
CDR3: CASSRAPGDEKLFF
size: .
D: .
V: TRBV5-1
J: TRBJ1-4

DNA: TGTGCCAGCAGTTTAGGAGACACCGGGGAGCTGTTTTTT
CDR3: CASSLGDTGELFF
size: .
D: .
V: TRBV12-3/TRBV12-4
J: TRBJ2-2

DNA: TGTGCCAGCAGGCCTAGCTCCTACAATGAGCAGTTCTTC
CDR3: CASRPSSYNEQFF
size: few
D: .
V: TRBV6-5
J: TRBJ2-1

DNA: TGTGCCAGCAGCCGCGGTGAGCGTTGGAATGAGCAGTTCTTC
CDR3: CASSRGERWNEQFF
size: .
D: .
V: TRBV11-3
J: TRBJ2-1

DNA: TGCGCCAGCAGCTTCTCGGGACAGGCCAATGTCGCTTTCTTT
CDR3: CASSFSGQANVAFF
size: .
D: TRBD1
V: TRBV5-1
J: TRBJ1-1

DNA: TGTGCCAGTAGTTTCTTTAGTTCGAGTCAGCCCCAGCATTTT
CDR3: CASSFFSSSQPQHF
size: .
D: .
V: TRBV19
J: TRBJ1-5

DNA: TGCGCCAGCAGCCAGGACAGCAACTATGGCTACACCTTC
CDR3: CASSQDSNYGYTF
size: few
D: .
V: TRBV5-1
J: TRBJ1-2